This T cell receptor beta chain was found in a study of human T cells and chemical hapten exposure. Study observations and caveats: No shift was seen in TCRs above 1 in 1000 frequency with DPC sensitization.

Unfractionated whole blood was the source from which total RNA was extracted. As the library was built, unique molecular identifiers were attached to individual cDNA molecules. TCRdb called the reads again in MiXCR, with one record for every CDR3 protein. The repertoire holds about 120,000 distinct CDR3 sequences, 8.5% seen once, with 1.4% in the top ten. V lost 0 bases to trimming and J lost 11 bases, with 9 bases between them. Germline V CDR1 and CDR2: MNHNS, SASEGT. The CDR3 consists of 12 residues. This clonotype was seen at least ten times. Its antigen remains unknown. The V and J genes are TRBV6-1 and TRBJ2-3; D is unclear. Source material: whole blood. The sequence came from a human donor in good health. Some clones in this sample may be carry-over from other donors' samples. The CDR3 region is CASSEALQMQYF. The CDR3 bases are TGTGCCAGCAGTGAAGCGCTCCAAATGCAGTATTTT.